The T cell receptor beta chain described here comes from a study of T cell changes during pregnancy in multiple sclerosis. The V end was cut by 5 bases, the J end by 4 bases, with 8 bases between. Germline-derived CDR1 and CDR2 are LNHDA and SQIVND (reference sequence). CDR3 length equals 13 residues. Sequencing used immunoSEQ multiplex PCR; TCRdb keeps in-frame clones, though not all of them. Found here are roughly 84,000 clones, 80% to 95% of them singletons; the top ten hold 1.3% to 1.5%. The origin of this receptor is a female donor in good health, enrolled as a control in a pregnancy study. The sample was peripheral blood, taken in the third trimester of pregnancy. V is TRBV19 and J is TRBJ2-2; weak D call: TRBD1 (5 bases). CDR3 nucleotide sequence: TGTGCCAGTAGTCGGCAGGGCACCGGGGAGCTGTTTTTT. It codes for CASSRQGTGELFF. The complete variable domain, with remaining parts taken from reference TRBV19 and TRBJ2-2, reads DGGITQSPKYLFRKEGQNVTLSCEQNLNHDAMYWYRQDPGQGLRLIYYSQIVNDFQKGDIAEGYSVSREKKESFPLTVTSAQKNPTAFYLCASSRQGTGELFFGEGSRLTVL.